This T cell receptor beta chain was profiled in a study of blood T cell repertoires in COVID-19. Background on the study: Samples taken during acute and convalescent COVID-19 were collected in the United States, Italy and Spain.

Sequencing was performed with immunoSEQ multiplex PCR; in TCRdb, only in-frame clones are kept and a portion is missing. The sample has approximately 290,000 clones, over 75% seen once. This clone was detected only a few times. Participants were aged roughly 18 to 100 years from approximately 25 US areas. Participants reported their clinical history, and cohort assignment relied on those reports. What the recovered Cohort 3 donors had was two negative PCRs, clearance, or symptom resolution. The CDR3 contains 15 residues. Germline CDR1 and CDR2: MNHEY and SVGEGT. The trim removed 6 bases at V and 3 bases at J, leaving 8 bases unmatched.

This TCR was sampled from a woman aged 25 to 45 who had recovered from COVID-19. Sequenced sample: PBMCs or T cells enriched from blood (not recorded which). This chain links TRBV6-2 or TRBV6-3 with TRBJ2-7; 10 bases line up with TRBD2. CDR3 in DNA: TGTGCCAGCAGCCCGGCATGGACTAGCGGCTACGAGCAGTACTTC. Translation gives CASSPAWTSGYEQYF.